The rows below give T cell receptor beta chains drawn from one sample of a study of beta chain features in type 1 diabetes. Some clones are missing from TCRdb's copy, which holds only in-frame ones; the method was immunoSEQ multiplex PCR. This table has under 400,000 clones, around 13% appearing once. Material for sequencing was naive CD4+ T cells from blood. These receptors were taken from a young woman with type 1 diabetes. Both conserved end residues are part of each CDR3. Fields, in order: J gene, V gene, CDR3 protein.

J gene: TRBJ2-2
V gene: TRBV9
CDR3 protein: CASTRQGTIGELFF

J gene: TRBJ1-5
V gene: TRBV2
CDR3 protein: CASSDPRLGGEPQHF

J gene: TRBJ2-2
V gene: TRBV18
CDR3 protein: CASSPLGQGITGELFF

J gene: TRBJ2-5
V gene: TRBV7-9
CDR3 protein: CASSPSLASETQYF

J gene: TRBJ2-7
V gene: TRBV7-2
CDR3 protein: CASSLWTSGNYEQYF

J gene: TRBJ2-7
V gene: TRBV27
CDR3 protein: CASTLNRGRLSYEQYF

J gene: TRBJ2-1
V gene: TRBV7-9
CDR3 protein: CASSPSGGGKNEQFF

J gene: TRBJ1-3
V gene: TRBV18
CDR3 protein: CASSGGRISGNTIYF

J gene: TRBJ2-2
V gene: TRBV5-1
CDR3 protein: CASSPPGGRGGELFF

J gene: TRBJ1-2
V gene: TRBV7-9
CDR3 protein: CASSADRSLGGYTF

J gene: TRBJ2-7
V gene: TRBV29-1
CDR3 protein: CSVQRQGFEQYF